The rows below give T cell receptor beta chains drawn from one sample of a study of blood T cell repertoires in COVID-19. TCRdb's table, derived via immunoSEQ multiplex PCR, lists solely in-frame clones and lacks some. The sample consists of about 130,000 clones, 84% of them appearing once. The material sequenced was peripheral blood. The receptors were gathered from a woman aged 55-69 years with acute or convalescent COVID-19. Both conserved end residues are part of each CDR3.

CDR3aa: CASSRGQGNTIYF; v_gene: TRBV12-3/TRBV12-4; j_gene: TRBJ1-3
CDR3aa: CASSAGLNYGYTF; v_gene: TRBV3-1/TRBV3-2; j_gene: TRBJ1-2
CDR3aa: CAIEGLGNEQFF; v_gene: TRBV6-5; j_gene: TRBJ2-1
CDR3aa: CAWSVLSGGLRTQYF; v_gene: TRBV30; j_gene: TRBJ2-5
CDR3aa: CASRAGTGAETQYF; v_gene: TRBV6-5; j_gene: TRBJ2-5
CDR3aa: CASSQDPYRDRGSEAFF; v_gene: TRBV4-1; j_gene: TRBJ1-1
CDR3aa: CASSIRSPRGDTQYF; v_gene: TRBV6-5; j_gene: TRBJ2-3
CDR3aa: CATSTGQGTDTQYF; v_gene: TRBV24-1; j_gene: TRBJ2-3
CDR3aa: CAIRPGTGNEQFF; v_gene: TRBV10-3; j_gene: TRBJ2-1
CDR3aa: CASKPRRVNTEAFF; v_gene: TRBV3-1/TRBV3-2; j_gene: TRBJ1-1
CDR3aa: CASSVEDRGPYEQYF; v_gene: TRBV9; j_gene: TRBJ2-7
CDR3aa: CASSPLLAYNSPLHF; v_gene: TRBV27; j_gene: TRBJ1-6
CDR3aa: CASSQGLVGDTQYF; v_gene: TRBV4-1; j_gene: TRBJ2-3
CDR3aa: CASRPLENTEAFF; v_gene: TRBV7-8; j_gene: TRBJ1-1
CDR3aa: CASSDSTRTGYYGYTF; v_gene: TRBV3-1/TRBV3-2; j_gene: TRBJ1-2
CDR3aa: CASETGNHGYTF; v_gene: TRBV19; j_gene: TRBJ1-2
CDR3aa: CATSKSGEANEKLFF; v_gene: TRBV24-1; j_gene: TRBJ1-4
CDR3aa: CASSQGDGGGQFRQETQYF; v_gene: TRBV4-2; j_gene: TRBJ2-5
CDR3aa: CASSLAQLAGDEAGLDIQYF; v_gene: TRBV13; j_gene: TRBJ2-4